This TCR beta chain was identified in a study of neurological immune-mediated disorders. Regarding the study as a whole: Multiple sclerosis patients had less TCR clonal expansion than even healthy controls, unlike HTLV-1-associated myelopathy. The study found no CDR3 amino acid sequences shared by expanded clones across subjects, suggesting private repertoires in all groups.

This clonotype was seen ten or more times. The antigen is not known. V was pared by 1 base and J by 0 bases, with 6 bases between. The CDR3 extends over 14 amino acids. In germline, CDR1 is SGHAT, CDR2 FQNNGV. The method for making cDNA was 5'RACE, and it used 10-nucleotide random UMIs. Whenever a sequencing run was performed, it yielded over 190 million TCR-beta sequences from 15-18 subjects. TCRdb re-called the 5' RACE reads through MiXCR, storing one row per CDR3 protein. This sample yields about 59,000 distinct CDR3 sequences, of which about 13% are seen a single time; around 10% belongs to the top ten.

The source of this sequence is a woman aged 60 to 75 with HTLV-1-associated myelopathy (HAM/TSP). The source material was PBMCs. J is TRBJ1-2 and V is TRBV11-2; D not certain. CDR3 nucleotide sequence: TGTGCCAGCAGCTTAGGGGGTTCTAACTATGGCTACACCTTC. This gives the protein CASSLGGSNYGYTF.